A single T cell receptor (beta chain) is shown here with its context. A single record per CDR3 protein comes from TCRdb applying MiXCR to the RT-PCR reads. The table includes some 150,000 distinct CDR3 sequences, about 36% detected once. This sample was taken from a study of patients and donors after allogeneic stem cell transplantation. The CDR3 length is 15 residues. V shed 5 bases, J shed 3 bases, and the junction held 9 bases outside the gene matches. Germline CDR1 is MDHEN and CDR2 is SYDVKM. Sequencing was performed on blood, either unsorted or a sorted T cell fraction (not recorded which). The chain uses TRBV28 and TRBJ2-7, with 8 nucleotides matching TRBD1. This clonotype was obtained from a human donor who was either an allogeneic HSCT recipient or a stem cell or donor lymphocyte infusion donor (not recorded which). It is not recorded whose cells these are; they may come from a transplant donor. The CDR3 is CASSLPPDRVYEQYF. The CDR3 DNA reads as TGTGCCAGCAGTCTCCCCCCGGACAGGGTCTACGAGCAGTACTTC.